This T cell receptor beta chain was recovered during a study of T cells in Graves' hyperthyroidism and ophthalmopathy (dated by TCRdb to between 2017 and 2020). In the study overall: Peripheral blood samples were taken at initial diagnosis, before any treatment was given. Thyroid tissue and blood T-cell repertoires from roughly 6 Graves' hyperthyroidism patients were also compared in the study. The 95 to 100 discovery patients were divided at random into training and test sets in a 7:3 ratio. Prospective prediction of ophthalmopathy was tested in an independent validation cohort consisting of fewer than 20 hyperthyroidism patients and 15 to 17 patients who later progressed to ophthalmopathy. Following sampling, methimazole starting at 30 mg daily was given to hyperthyroidism patients, and high-dose intravenous methylprednisolone was given to ophthalmopathy patients. To identify TCR V-J signatures that set the groups apart, the researchers used a discovery cohort of approximately 98 patients, made up of roughly 40 with Graves' ophthalmopathy and about 55 with stable Graves' hyperthyroidism. The paper describes TCR Vbeta CDR3 sequencing of 130 to 150 peripheral blood samples, made up of about 40 ophthalmopathy patients, 70 to 75 hyperthyroidism patients and 17 progressor patients. On the study overall, not on this receptor specifically: During validation, the model predicted progression to ophthalmopathy a median of approximately 6.5 months ahead of onset, with approximately 70% sensitivity and around 72% specificity. Most expanded thyroid clonotypes (frequency above 0.001) were also detected in blood, a finding suggesting that blood repertoires may reflect thyroid immune responses. A 13 V-J signature model separated ophthalmopathy from stable hyperthyroidism, with around 88% sensitivity and 81.08% specificity in cross-validation and 80%/75% in testing. Sample size was not statistically predetermined, and investigators were not blinded to group allocation.

Ophthalmopathy patients had moderately to severely active disease, with a Clinical Activity Score of 3 or more, a NOSPECS grade of 4 or more, and a disease duration of less than 3 months. Any patient with an uncontrolled infection, another autoimmune disease, pregnancy or lactation was excluded. Diagnoses were established on the basis of clinical symptoms, serum thyroxine and TRAb, thyroid ultrasound, and orbital computed tomography. PBMCs were isolated from about 9.2 ml of fresh peripheral blood by Ficoll-Paque density gradient centrifugation. Total RNA was extracted using Trizol reagent, and RNA quality was assessed on an Agilent 2100 Bioanalyzer. TCR beta CDR3 regions were amplified from RNA transcripts. A first-round RT-PCR of the TCR CDR3 used the HTBI primer set with the Qiagen OneStep RT-PCR kit. A second multiplex PCR round built the libraries, followed by size selection and purification. Libraries were sequenced paired-end with 100 bp reads on an Illumina HiSeq2000. Regarding the original processing steps: SOAPnuke was used to process the raw data, throwing out any read that contained adapters or uncalled bases, had a mean Phred below 15, or lacked an exact constant-primer or identifier match. COPE v1.2.5 was used to merge high-quality paired reads, and clonotypes were defined as unique nucleotide sequences. MiTCR v1.1 was used to align clonotypes to the IMGT TRBV, TRBD and TRBJ reference segments. Analysis was restricted to V-J combinations with a frequency above 0.0001, which covered roughly 99% of repertoires. A TCS score was defined as the ratio between F50 (clonal expansion) and ExV (chaos), using BLOSUM62-based TCRdist between CDR3 peptides within each V-J. Welch's t-statistics and random forest reduced around 520 V-J features to about 13, which were used in a naive Bayes classifier (R e1071). TCRdb redid the processing of the public reads, applying fastp at Q25 and MiXCR, and retained in-frame beta chains. When rows share a CDR3 protein, they turn into one entry using the most common DNA and genes. The V and J calls and clone size come from TCRdb's table, not from the authors' own analysis. In all, the sample holds 400,000 to 450,000 distinct CDR3 sequences, and about 15% of those were seen once. The ten largest account for approximately 13% of the sample.

Trimming costs V 5 bases and J 1 base, and their ends lie 12 bases apart. CDR1 and CDR2 were assigned from the germline V gene as SGDLS and YYNGEE. The CDR3 runs 15 amino acids, cysteine and phenylalanine included. Only the CDR3 part of the read is kept: 45 bases, read in frame from the first base. Points on this clonotype: Its cognate antigen has yet to be identified. Base qualities were left out, and no much larger clone turns up one base away.

This TCR was recovered from a man aged 18 to 29 with Graves' ophthalmopathy. The sequence joins TRBV9 to TRBJ2-2; a tentative D match to TRBD2 spans 6 bases. Sequencing was carried out using blood. The CDR3 here reads CASRFGGVNTGELFF. The nucleotide sequence reads TGTGCCAGCAGATTCGGGGGTGTGAACACCGGGGAGCTGTTTTTT.